The next 19 T cell receptor beta chains were all read from a single sample in a study of T cell responses to AZD1222 COVID-19 vaccine. This table comes from immunoSEQ multiplex PCR, and its TCRdb copy is limited to in-frame clones, with some not included. Found here are 90,000 to 150,000 clones, about 89% of them singletons; the top ten hold roughly 5%. The material was peripheral blood, obtained on day 0 of AZD1222 vaccination. These TCRs come from an adult in good health.

The V and J genes are TRBV3-1 (or the pseudogene TRBV3-2) and TRBJ1-1; D is ambiguous. Looked up from germline, CDR1 is LGHDT and CDR2 is YNNKEL (reference sequence). V was trimmed by 6 bases and J by 5 bases, leaving 19 bases between them. The CDR3 runs 15 residues. CDR3 region: CASSPGRGLQTEAFF. Here the CDR3 DNA reads TGTGCCAGCAGTCCCGGAAGAGGGTTGCAGACTGAAGCTTTCTTT.

This clone was counted only a few times. V gene TRBV20-1 combines with J gene TRBJ2-3; D tentatively fits TRBD1 or TRBD2 (6 bases each). This CDR3 has 14 residues. The germline V gene encodes CDR1 DFQATT and CDR2 SNEGSKA (reference sequence). The ends were cut back, 3 bases at V and 2 bases at J, with 12 bases in the middle. CDR3 sequence (DNA): TGCAGTGCTAGTTTACAGGGACTCACAGATACGCAGTATTTT. Translation: CSASLQGLTDTQYF.

The table lists this clone with a count of one. V gene TRBV28 combines with J gene TRBJ1-3; D is undetermined. The V and J ends lost 5 bases and 4 bases respectively, with 18 bases between them. The length of the CDR3 is 16 residues. In germline, CDR1 is MDHEN, CDR2 SYDVKM. CDR3 in DNA: TGTGCCAGCAGTCATCGGGAAGGGATGGGGGGAAACACCATATATTTT. Protein product: CASSHREGMGGNTIYF.

This chain links TRBV21-1 with TRBJ1-1; TRBD1 was called by the table and not checked on the DNA. TRBV21-1 is labeled a pseudogene. This CDR3 has 10 residues. DNA of the CDR3: TGTGCCAGCATCCAACAGGAAGCTTTCTTT. Amino acid sequence: CASIQQEAFF.

In DNA, the CDR3 is TGTGCCAGCAGCCTGGAGAGGACTGAAGCTTTCTTT. Its translation is CASSLERTEAFF. The rearrangement links TRBV5-6 to TRBJ1-1, with D hard to call. In germline, CDR1 is SGHDT, CDR2 YYEEEE. There are 12 residues in the CDR3. Trimming removed 4 bases from V and 5 bases from J, with 9 bases in between.

The chain is built from TRBV7-2 and TRBJ1-5; 9 nucleotides match TRBD1. Germline V gene lookup returns CDR1 SGHTA and CDR2 FQGNSA. CDR3 length: 14 amino acids. The trim removed 5 bases at V and 5 bases at J, leaving 4 bases unmatched. The CDR3 bases are TGTGCCAGCAGCACCAGGACAGGGGATCAGCCCCAGCATTTT. This translates into CASSTRTGDQPQHF. The variable domain in full, with the rest retrieved from reference TRBV7-2 and TRBJ1-5, is GAGVSQSPSNKVTEKGKDVELRCDPISGHTALYWYRQSLGQGLEFLIYFQGNSAPDKSGLPSDRFSAERTGGSVSTLTIQRTQQEDSAVYLCASSTRTGDQPQHFGDGTRLSIL.

The V gene is TRBV6-1, the J gene TRBJ2-3, with D perhaps given as TRBD1 or TRBD2 (5 bases each). Germline V gene lookup returns CDR1 MNHNS and CDR2 SASEGT. The CDR3 totals 17 residues. V was cut by 3 bases and J by 1 base, with 17 bases left in between. The CDR3 loop reads CASSDRPGGTRTDTQYF. CDR3 in DNA: TGTGCCAGCAGTGACCGACCTGGGGGAACCCGCACAGATACGCAGTATTTT.

The rearrangement joins TRBV9 to TRBJ1-1; D uncertain. Deletions cut 0 bases from V and 1 base from J, with 10 bases between. This CDR3 is built from 15 residues. Germline CDR1 SGDLS, CDR2 YYNGEE. The chain's CDR3 is CASSVGLKTNTEAFF. Written as DNA, the CDR3 is TGTGCCAGCAGCGTAGGTCTGAAAACGAACACTGAAGCTTTCTTT.

CDR3 residues: CASSVNTENFYGYTF. CDR3 sequence (DNA): TGTGCCAGCAGCGTTAACACAGAGAACTTCTATGGCTACACCTTC. This chain uses TRBV9 with TRBJ1-2; no firm D call. Trimming took 2 bases from V and 4 from J, leaving 15 bases between them. The CDR3 totals 15 residues. Germline V lookup: CDR1 SGDLS, CDR2 YYNGEE.

V and J are TRBV21-1 and TRBJ1-5. TRBV21-1 is tagged as a pseudogene. The CDR3 runs to 18 residues. DNA of the CDR3: TGTGCCAGCAGCAAAGGGTCCTCACCTGGAGGGCCGGTTGGGCCCCAGCATTTT. Translation gives CASSKGSSPGGPVGPQHF.

The rearrangement links TRBV13 to TRBJ2-5; D uncertain. The V end was cut by 5 bases, the J end by 3 bases, with 16 bases between. The CDR3 contains 15 residues. Germline V gives CDR1 PRHDT, CDR2 FYEKMQ (reference sequence). The CDR3 DNA reads as TGTGCCAGCAGCAAAGGTCCGTCGGGTGAAGAGACCCAGTACTTC. As protein: CASSKGPSGEETQYF.

The V and J genes are TRBV6-4 and TRBJ1-1; no clear D gene. Germline CDR1 reads MRHNA; CDR2 reads SNTAGT. The V gene lost 3 bases and the J gene lost 4 bases, with 9 bases spanning the gap. This CDR3 spans 13 amino acids. The chain's CDR3 is CASSEEWGTEAFF. DNA for the CDR3: TGTGCCAGCAGTGAAGAATGGGGCACTGAAGCTTTCTTT.

The V gene is TRBV2, the J gene TRBJ2-1, with D maybe TRBD2 (6 bases). Trimming pared 8 bases from V and 5 bases from J, leaving 19 bases between. Germline lookup yields CDR1 SNHLY and CDR2 FYNNEI. CDR3 length: 15 amino acids. CDR3 loop: CASLSRDSYNNEQFF. The CDR3 region has the DNA TGTGCCAGCCTATCGCGGGACTCCTACAACAATGAGCAGTTCTTC.

This clone was seen just once. The DNA for the CDR3 is TGTGCCAGCAGTTCCCTAGGAGGGGGGAAGTACTTC. Protein sequence: CASSSLGGGKYF. The V gene is TRBV6-5, the J gene TRBJ2-7; either TRBD1 or TRBD2 may fit D (6 bases each). V gave up 4 bases and J gave up 11 bases, with 15 bases separating them. The CDR3 is made up of 12 amino acids. The germline CDR1 and CDR2 sequences are MNHEY and SVGAGI.

The V gene is TRBV18, the J gene TRBJ2-7, with 7 bases aligning to TRBD1. The CDR3 has 15 residues. The germline V gene has CDR1 KGHSH and CDR2 LQKENI. V lost 6 bases, J lost 4 bases, and 12 bases stayed unmatched. The CDR3 sequence: CASSNRGGLSYEQYF. CDR3 nucleotide sequence: TGTGCCAGCTCGAACAGGGGTGGTCTTTCTTACGAGCAGTACTTC.

CDR3 nucleotides: TGTGCCAGCACGGGTCGGAGGCAGAGTGGGCCTGACGCCCACGAGCAGTACTTC. Encoded protein: CASTGRRQSGPDAHEQYF. The gene calls are TRBV27 and TRBJ2-7, with D possibly TRBD2 on 5 matching bases. The germline CDR1 and CDR2 sequences are MNHEY and SMNVEV (reference sequence). Trimming left V 7 bases short and J 5 bases short, with 30 bases between. This CDR3 has 18 residues.

This chain joins TRBV7-2 and TRBJ2-7; 7 bases are a match to TRBD2. Germline V gene lookup returns CDR1 SGHTA and CDR2 FQGNSA. The V and J ends lost 1 base and 5 bases, in that order; junction bases with no gene match: 5. CDR3 length equals 14 residues. Here the CDR3 reads CASSLGGGSNEQYF. The CDR3 bases are TGTGCCAGCAGCTTAGGGGGAGGGTCCAACGAGCAGTACTTC.

This chain uses TRBV28 with TRBJ1-5; D is possibly TRBD1 (5 bases). The V end lost 8 bases, the J end lost 5 bases, and 16 bases lay between the germline ends. The CDR3 consists of 14 residues. Germline V CDR1 and CDR2: MDHEN, SYDVKM. For the CDR3, the DNA is TGTGCCAGCGGGACTCCGGGCAAATATCAGCCCCAGCATTTT. Translated, it gives CASGTPGKYQPQHF.

V gene TRBV27 combines with J gene TRBJ2-5, with D hard to call. Germline assignment: CDR1 MNHEY and CDR2 SMNVEV (reference sequence). This CDR3 spans 14 amino acids. Trimming cost V 2 bases and J 2 bases, with 9 bases left between them. The chain's CDR3 is CASSLPGRQETQYF. The CDR3 nucleotides read TGTGCCAGCAGTTTACCCGGTAGGCAAGAGACCCAGTACTTC.